The 11 T cell receptor beta chains below were found in one sample sequenced in a study of blood T cell repertoires in COVID-19. The protocol was immunoSEQ multiplex PCR, while the TCRdb copy is restricted to in-frame clones and leaves out a portion. The sample has roughly 150,000 clones, about 80% seen once. The sample consisted of PBMCs or T cells enriched from blood (not recorded which). The source of these receptors is a woman in her 70s in a cohort exposed to, infected with or recovered from COVID-19 (not recorded which).

The rearrangement uses TRBV6-5 and TRBJ2-2; D perhaps matches TRBD2 (6 bases). Germline V gives CDR1 MNHEY, CDR2 SVGAGI. V was trimmed by 0 bases and J by 7 bases, leaving 9 bases between them. There are 14 residues in the CDR3. CDR3 protein: CASSYSGGGGELFF. Written as DNA, the CDR3 is TGTGCCAGCAGTTACTCTGGGGGAGGCGGGGAGCTGTTTTTT.

The chain carries TRBV28 and TRBJ2-4; 9 bases agree with TRBD1. This CDR3 is 17 amino acids long. The junction had 8 bases not matched to a gene; V was cut back by 2 bases and J by 3 bases. Germline values: CDR1 MDHEN, CDR2 SYDVKM. The CDR3: CASSLVQGAGGKNIQYF. The CDR3 nucleotides read TGTGCCAGCAGTTTAGTACAGGGGGCTGGTGGCAAAAACATTCAGTACTTC.

The J gene is TRBJ2-5, the V gene TRBV7-2; 7 nucleotides agree with TRBD1. V dropped 5 bases and J dropped 2; count of bases not matched to a gene: 11. The CDR3 has 16 amino acids. CDR1 and CDR2 (germline): SGHTA, FQGNSA. The CDR3 region has the DNA TGTGCCAGCAGCCCTAAGCGGAGACAGGGACAAGAGACCCAGTACTTC. Its protein product is CASSPKRRQGQETQYF. Full variable domain (missing parts from reference TRBV7-2 and TRBJ2-5): GAGVSQSPSNKVTEKGKDVELRCDPISGHTALYWYRQSLGQGLEFLIYFQGNSAPDKSGLPSDRFSAERTGGSVSTLTIQRTQQEDSAVYLCASSPKRRQGQETQYFGPGTRLLVL.

The J gene is TRBJ2-5, the V gene TRBV4-1; possible D gene TRBD2, 5 bases. CDR1 is MGHRA and CDR2 is YSYEKL in the germline V gene. The V end was cut by 4 bases, the J end by 1 base, with 13 bases between. The CDR3 is made up of 15 amino acids. CDR3 protein: CASSPMPGTQETQYF. CDR3 sequence (DNA): TGCGCCAGCAGCCCGATGCCGGGAACCCAAGAGACCCAGTACTTC.

The V and J genes are TRBV29-1 and TRBJ2-3; 9 bases match TRBD2. The CDR3 runs 14 residues. The V segment lost 7 bases and the J segment 3 bases; nucleotides outside the gene matches: 8. Germline V gene sequence: CDR1 SQVTM, CDR2 ANQGSEA. The CDR3 DNA sequence: TGCAGCGCGACTAGCGGCCTAGGAACAGATACGCAGTATTTT. Translating gives CSATSGLGTDTQYF.

The V call is TRBV6-2 or TRBV6-3, the J call TRBJ2-3; 7 nucleotides match TRBD1. Germline trimming cut 4 bases from V and 5 bases from J; bases unmatched to any gene: 9. The V gene's germline CDR1 is MNHEY and CDR2 SVGEGT. The CDR3 has 15 residues. CDR3 region: CASSSPDRVVDTQYF. In DNA, the CDR3 is TGTGCCAGCAGTTCGCCAGACAGGGTGGTAGATACGCAGTATTTT.

The sample holds a few counts of this clone. This sequence joins TRBV7-9 and TRBJ1-1, with 8 bases matching TRBD1. The CDR3 spans 14 residues. Losses at the gene ends were 3 bases for V and 5 bases for J; bases not matched to a gene: 5. CDR1 and CDR2 from the germline V gene are SEHNR and FQNEAQ (reference sequence). The CDR3 reads CASSLTGAVTEAFF. The DNA for the CDR3 is TGTGCCAGCAGCTTGACAGGGGCCGTGACTGAAGCTTTCTTT.

The chain has TRBV6-5 and TRBJ1-5, with D possibly matching TRBD1 (6 bases). The germline CDR1 and CDR2 sequences are MNHEY and SVGAGI. Trimming shortened V by 0 bases and J by 5 bases, and 11 bases separated the two germline ends. CDR3 size: 15 residues. The CDR3 protein is CASSYSGAGDQPQHF. CDR3 DNA sequence: TGTGCCAGCAGTTACTCGGGGGCGGGGGATCAGCCCCAGCATTTT.

This sequence joins TRBV2 and TRBJ1-1, with TRBD1 as a possible D gene (5 bases). Trimming took 8 bases from V and 4 from J, leaving 17 bases between them. Germline CDR1 is SNHLY and CDR2 is FYNNEI. This CDR3 has 14 amino acids. As DNA, the CDR3 is TGTGCCAGCTCCCTGCTTTTGGGGGGCACTGAAGCTTTCTTT. Translation: CASSLLLGGTEAFF.

The chain recombines TRBV3-1 (or the pseudogene TRBV3-2) with TRBJ2-3; the match to TRBD2 covers 8 bases. The length of the CDR3 is 16 residues. CDR1 is LGHDT and CDR2 is YNNKEL in the germline V gene (reference sequence). J lost 5 bases, V lost 4 bases, and 11 bases had no gene match. This CDR3 reads CASSRRGSGRGDTQYF. DNA of the CDR3: TGTGCCAGCAGCCGACGAGGAAGCGGGAGAGGAGATACGCAGTATTTT.

This chain links TRBV11-2 with TRBJ2-1, with 10 positions matching TRBD2. From germline, CDR1 is SGHAT and CDR2 FQNNGV. This CDR3 contains 17 residues. V was pared by 4 bases and J by 6 bases, with 12 bases of the junction left unmatched. CDR3 coding DNA: TGTGCCAGCAGCTCCCTCCTTGCTAGCGGGAGACCCAATGAGCAGTTCTTC. As protein: CASSSLLASGRPNEQFF.